A selection of T cell receptor beta chains follows, all from one sample in a study of shared clonotypes between healthy human individuals. Assay: immunoSEQ multiplex PCR; the TCRdb copy retains only in-frame clones and omits some. This sample yields 500,000 to 700,000 clones, of which roughly 96% are seen a single time; around 0.12% belongs to the top ten. Sequenced: naive CD8+ T cells sorted from blood. The receptors stem from a woman aged 25 to 39 in good health. CDR3s include the opening cysteine and the closing phenylalanine or tryptophan. A D gene is named only where the DNA matches it firmly. Part of the rows lack a size; the others show once, few, many or a class for expanded clones.

TRBV11-1	NA	TRBJ2-7	TRBD1	TGTGCCAGCAGACCACAGGGGGGCTACGAGCAGTACTTC	CASRPQGGYEQYF
TRBV10-1	NA	TRBJ1-1	NA	TGCGCCAGCAGTGACTCCCTGAACACTGAAGCTTTCTTT	CASSDSLNTEAFF
TRBV13	NA	TRBJ2-2	NA	TGTGCCAGCAGCTTGGGACTGAACACCGGGGAGCTGTTTTTT	CASSLGLNTGELFF
TRBV27	once	TRBJ1-5	NA	TGTGCCAGCAGTTTCCACGGGGGCGGCAATCAGCCCCAGCATTTT	CASSFHGGGNQPQHF
TRBV10-2	NA	TRBJ2-2	NA	TGCGCCAGCAGTGGGAACACCGGGGAGCTGTTTTTT	CASSGNTGELFF
TRBV28	NA	TRBJ2-7	TRBD2	TGTGCCAGCAGTCTCACTAGCGGGAGGTTTCGCGAGCAGTACTTC	CASSLTSGRFREQYF
TRBV29-1	NA	TRBJ2-5	TRBD2	TGCAGCGTTGAAGACGAGACTAGCGGGCTCCGTGAGCAGTACTTC	CSVEDETSGLREQYF
TRBV9	once	TRBJ2-3	TRBD2	TGTGCCAGCAGCGGAGGCGAGGGGGGACTAGCGCCCACAGATACGCAGTATTTT	CASSGGEGGLAPTDTQYF
TRBV15	NA	TRBJ2-7	NA	TGTGCCACCAGCAGAGATCAGGTAACAGCAACCTACGAGCAGTACTTC	CATSRDQVTATYEQYF
TRBV28	NA	TRBJ1-2	NA	TGTGCCAGCAGTTTACTACAGCGAGGAGGCTACACCTTC	CASSLLQRGGYTF
TRBV29-1	NA	TRBJ1-2	NA	TGCAGCGTCGATACAGGGTTCTATGGCTACACCTTC	CSVDTGFYGYTF
TRBV5-5	NA	TRBJ2-7	NA	TGTGCCAGCAGCTCCACGGGACGAAGGACCTACGAGCAGTACTTC	CASSSTGRRTYEQYF
TRBV28	once	TRBJ2-2	NA	TGTGCCAGCAGTTTCTGGGGCGGCACCGGGGAGCTGTTTTTT	CASSFWGGTGELFF
TRBV15	NA	TRBJ2-1	NA	TGTGCCACCAGCAGAGGAAACGGGATCGATGAGCAGTTCTTC	CATSRGNGIDEQFF
TRBV4-1	NA	TRBJ2-5	TRBD2	TGCGCCAGCAGCCGCCTTGGCGAGCGGGAGTGGGAGACCCAGTACTTC	CASSRLGEREWETQYF
TRBV9	NA	TRBJ2-5	TRBD2	TGTGCCAGCAGCGCCGTAGCGGGCCAAGAGACCCAGTACTTC	CASSAVAGQETQYF
TRBV10-3	once	TRBJ1-2	NA	TGTGCCATCAGTGAAATGGGGCAGGGTTGGGGGCCTAACTATGGCTACACCTTC	CAISEMGQGWGPNYGYTF
TRBV12-5	NA	TRBJ1-1	TRBD1	TGTGCTAGTGGATCTACAGGGGTGAACACTGAAGCTTTCTTT	CASGSTGVNTEAFF
TRBV9	NA	TRBJ2-7	NA	TGTGCCAGCAGCGTACGACATGGGGCCTACGAGCAGTACTTC	CASSVRHGAYEQYF
TRBV13	NA	TRBJ2-7	TRBD1	TGTGCCAGCAGCTTGACAGGGAAATACGAGCAGTACTTC	CASSLTGKYEQYF
TRBV11-2	NA	TRBJ2-2	TRBD2	TGTGCCAGCAGTCAACTCGAGGGGACTAGCGGGAGGACCGGGGAGCTGTTTTTT	CASSQLEGTSGRTGELFF
TRBV5-4	NA	TRBJ2-2	NA	TGTGCCAGCAGCTGGACGGAACTAAACACCGGGGAGCTGTTTTTT	CASSWTELNTGELFF
TRBV2	NA	TRBJ2-7	NA	TGTGCCAGCAGCCCTTTGTCATGGGCCTACGAGCAGTACTTC	CASSPLSWAYEQYF
TRBV19	NA	TRBJ2-1	TRBD1	TGTGCCAGTAGTACCTCCCGGGACAGGGGGCGCGGGGAGCAGTTCTTC	CASSTSRDRGRGEQFF
TRBV6-5	NA	TRBJ1-1	NA	TGTGCCAGCAGTTACTCGGAGAGGTCGGGCACTGAAGCTTTCTTT	CASSYSERSGTEAFF
TRBV19	NA	TRBJ2-7	NA	TGTGCCAGTAGTTACGGGGGCGAGCAGTACTTC	CASSYGGEQYF
TRBV9	NA	TRBJ2-7	TRBD1	TGTGCCAGCAGCGGACGGGACAGCTCCTACGAGCAGTACTTC	CASSGRDSSYEQYF
TRBV6-5	NA	TRBJ2-7	NA	TGTGCCAGCAGTAAGGGGCCCTACGAGCAGTACTTC	CASSKGPYEQYF
TRBV25-1	NA	TRBJ2-7	NA	TGTGCCAGCAGTGCAGGGGACGGTCCCATCTACGAGCAGTACTTC	CASSAGDGPIYEQYF
TRBV11-2	NA	TRBJ2-7	NA	TGTGCCAGCAGCTTTGGGGTCCCCCACGAGCAGTACTTC	CASSFGVPHEQYF
TRBV28	NA	TRBJ2-1	TRBD2	TGTGCCAGCGAGAGCGGGAACTACAATGAGCAGTTCTTC	CASESGNYNEQFF
TRBV27	NA	TRBJ2-1	TRBD2	TGTGCCAGCAGGGGCCTAGCGGGAGGCCTCGGTGAGCAGTTCTTC	CASRGLAGGLGEQFF
TRBV18	once	TRBJ1-1	NA	TGTGCCAGCTCGCTACTAGAAGCTTTCTTT	CASSLLEAFF
TRBV28	NA	TRBJ1-2	NA	TGTGCCAGCAGTTACAACGACGACCGATATGGCTACACCTTC	CASSYNDDRYGYTF
TRBV7-5	NA	TRBJ1-2	NA	TGTGTCAGAAGCCCGACCGGGACAGGGGACTATGGCTACACCTTC	CVRSPTGTGDYGYTF
TRBV14	NA	TRBJ2-1	TRBD2	TGTGCCAGCAGCCTCCTAGCGGGAGAAGGTAATGAGCAGTTCTTC	CASSLLAGEGNEQFF
TRBV5-8	NA	TRBJ1-5	NA	TGTGCCAGCAGCTTTTTTCTAGCCAAAAATCAGCCCCAGCATTTT	CASSFFLAKNQPQHF
TRBV27	NA	TRBJ2-7	NA	TGTGCCAGCGTCGGTGCCTACGAGCAGTACTTC	CASVGAYEQYF
TRBV9	NA	TRBJ1-1	NA	TGTGCCAGCAGCGTAGCAGCGGGGACTGAAGCTTTCTTT	CASSVAAGTEAFF
TRBV28	few	TRBJ2-7	NA	TGTGCCAGCAGTTTTGGGTCCGAGCAGTACTTC	CASSFGSEQYF
TRBV7-8	NA	TRBJ2-3	NA	TGTGCCAGCAGCTTAGTTGTTAGGGTTCGCGCAGATACGCAGTATTTT	CASSLVVRVRADTQYF
TRBV28	NA	TRBJ2-7	NA	TGTGCCAGCAGTTTTAGCAGGACCTACGAGCAGTACTTC	CASSFSRTYEQYF
TRBV4-1	NA	TRBJ2-7	TRBD1	TGCGCCAGCAGCCAAACCATAACCGGGACAGGGTACGAGCAGTACTTC	CASSQTITGTGYEQYF
TRBV28	NA	TRBJ1-3	NA	TGTGCCAGCAGTTTGGCCTTGTTGGGCACCATATATTTT	CASSLALLGTIYF
TRBV29-1	NA	TRBJ1-1	NA	TGCAGCGTTCCCACTGGGGTGAACACTGAAGCTTTCTTT	CSVPTGVNTEAFF
TRBV6-1	NA	TRBJ2-7	TRBD1	TGTGCCAGCAGATTCGAACAGGGGGTCCACGAGCAGTACTTC	CASRFEQGVHEQYF
TRBV5-6	once	TRBJ1-1	NA	TGTGCCAGCAGCGAGGTAGACCAGGTTGGGGGTGAAGCTTTCTTT	CASSEVDQVGGEAFF
TRBV27	NA	TRBJ2-4	NA	TGTGCCAGCAGTTTAGGACCGGTGAACATTCAGTACTTC	CASSLGPVNIQYF
TRBV11-2	NA	TRBJ2-5	NA	TGTGCCAGCAGCCCTGAGTATGAGACCCAGTACTTC	CASSPEYETQYF
TRBV10-3	NA	TRBJ2-7	NA	TGTGCCATCGGGAAGAGTGGGACCACAGAAATCTCCTACGAGCAGTACTTC	CAIGKSGTTEISYEQYF
TRBV10-3	NA	TRBJ2-1	NA	TGTGCCATCAGTGAGGAGGCTGAGCAGTTCTTC	CAISEEAEQFF
TRBV27	NA	TRBJ1-2	TRBD1	TGTGCCAGCAGTATGACAGGGGGGCTGGCTGGCTACACCTTC	CASSMTGGLAGYTF
TRBV7-8	few	TRBJ2-7	NA	TGTGCCAGCAGCTCATATTCCTACGAGCAGTACTTC	CASSSYSYEQYF
TRBV5-1	NA	TRBJ2-2	NA	TGCGCCAGCAGCTCGTGGACCGGTAACACCGGGGAGCTGTTTTTT	CASSSWTGNTGELFF
TRBV19	few	TRBJ1-5	NA	TGTGCCAGTAGTCCCATGGGGGGTGAGTCCCAGCCCCAGCATTTT	CASSPMGGESQPQHF
TRBV27	NA	TRBJ2-3	TRBD1	TGTGCCAGCAGTTCGTGGACAGGGGTAATGGATACGCAGTATTTT	CASSSWTGVMDTQYF
TRBV6-5	NA	TRBJ1-5	TRBD1	TGTGCCAGCACCCTCGGGACAGGGGAGTCTCAGCCCCAGCATTTT	CASTLGTGESQPQHF
TRBV9	once	TRBJ2-7	NA	TGTGCCAGCAGCGTAACCCCCTCCTACGAGCAGTACTTC	CASSVTPSYEQYF
TRBV27	NA	TRBJ2-3	TRBD2	TGTGCCAGCAGTCTGGTAGGCGGGAGTGGGACAGATACGCAGTATTTT	CASSLVGGSGTDTQYF